A single sample gave rise to the 17 T cell receptor beta chains below, sequenced in a study of technical replicates of blood from several donors. Method: immunoSEQ multiplex PCR; TCRdb's copy keeps in-frame clones and lacks some. The profile shows about 84,000 clones, 95% to 98% of them singletons. Sequences were obtained from T cells isolated from PBMCs. The receptors here all came from a human donor in good health.

The chain is built from TRBV5-1 and TRBJ1-4; 8 positions match TRBD1. CDR3 size: 14 residues. The V and J ends lost 4 bases and 3 bases, in that order; junction bases with no gene match: 2. Germline V gives CDR1 SGHRS, CDR2 YFSETQ. CDR3 in DNA: TGCGCCAGCAGCCCGACAGGGGCTAATGAAAAACTGTTTTTT. Translated, it gives CASSPTGANEKLFF.

The chain joins TRBV6-1 to TRBJ2-3, with D possibly TRBD2 on 5 matching bases. Trimming pared 6 bases from V and 4 bases from J, leaving 17 bases between. The CDR3 has 15 residues. Germline CDR1 MNHNS, CDR2 SASEGT. The CDR3 sequence is CASRISPGSADTQYF. The CDR3 DNA is TGTGCCAGCAGGATTAGCCCGGGATCGGCAGATACGCAGTATTTT.

The chain is built from TRBV6-5 and TRBJ1-1; 10 bases match TRBD1. Germline values: CDR1 MNHEY, CDR2 SVGAGI. This CDR3 has 16 residues. V was pared by 2 bases and J by 3 bases, with 6 bases of the junction left unmatched. As DNA, the CDR3 is TGTGCCAGCAGTTACGCCCGGGACAGGGGCGACACTGAAGCTTTCTTT. It is translated as CASSYARDRGDTEAFF.

J is TRBJ2-7 and V is TRBV2; D unresolved. Germline CDR1 is SNHLY and CDR2 is FYNNEI. This CDR3 has 13 amino acids. V shed 8 bases and J shed 5 bases, with 16 bases lying between them. Here the CDR3 DNA reads TGTGCCAGCTTAAGTGGAGAATTCCACGAGCAGTACTTC. Translation gives CASLSGEFHEQYF.

The CDR3 DNA reads TGTGCCAGCAAACTAGCGGGAAACACAGATACGCAGTATTTT. The encoded protein is CASKLAGNTDTQYF. J is TRBJ2-3 and V is TRBV7-9, with 10 bases fitting TRBD2. The CDR3 length is 14 residues. V trimming: 7 bases; J trimming: 2 bases; junction bases outside the gene matches: 3. Looked up from germline, CDR1 is SEHNR and CDR2 is FQNEAQ (reference sequence).

This clone has just one count. The chain employs TRBV4-1 and TRBJ1-2; TRBD1 matches at 7 bases. Germline V CDR1 and CDR2: MGHRA, YSYEKL. The CDR3 covers 21 residues. Trimming cost V 0 bases and J 8 bases; bases outside gene matches: 27. This CDR3 is CASSQDIRDRDSHVNKWGYTF. The CDR3 DNA follows: TGCGCCAGCAGCCAAGATATCCGGGACAGAGATTCCCACGTAAATAAGTGGGGCTACACCTTC.

The CDR3 nucleotides are TGTGCCAGCAGCGCGCCGGGACTCCGAACGCAGTATTTT. Translation: CASSAPGLRTQYF. The rearrangement links TRBV7-3 to TRBJ2-3, with a possible D match to TRBD2 (6 bases). This CDR3 is 13 amino acids long. Germline V gene lookup returns CDR1 SGHTA and CDR2 FQGTGA. The V end was cut by 5 bases, the J end by 9 bases, with 15 bases between. The full variable domain, rest sourced from reference TRBV7-3 and TRBJ2-3, is GAGVSQTPSNKVTEKGKYVELRCDPISGHTALYWYRQSLGQGPEFLIYFQGTGAADDSGLPNDRFFAVRPEGSVSTLKIQRTERGDSAVYLCASSAPGLRTQYFGPGTRLTVL.

Only one count was recorded for this clone. This rearrangement joins TRBV7-9 to TRBJ2-7; D is undetermined. With 4 bases removed from V and 0 bases from J, the gap between germline ends came to 16 bases. The CDR3 has 16 amino acids. Germline V gene sequence: CDR1 SEHNR, CDR2 FQNEAQ (reference sequence). CDR3 DNA: TGTGCCAGCAGCTCGCCTGACAAACGCGACTCCTACGAGCAGTACTTC. Residues: CASSSPDKRDSYEQYF. The variable domain in full, with the rest retrieved from reference TRBV7-9 and TRBJ2-7, is DTGVSQNPRHKITKRGQNVTFRCDPISEHNRLYWYRQTLGQGPEFLTYFQNEAQLEKSRLLSDRFSAERPKGSFSTLEIQRTEQGDSAMYLCASSSPDKRDSYEQYFGPGTRLTVT.

V usage is TRBV2 and J usage is TRBJ1-2, with 9 bases identical to TRBD1. The germline CDR1 and CDR2 sequences are SNHLY and FYNNEI. There are 14 residues in the CDR3. The J segment lost 2 bases and the V segment lost 7 bases, leaving 5 bases of the junction unmatched. As DNA, the CDR3 is TGTGCCAGCACGGGACAGGGACGAAACTATGGCTACACCTTC. Translated: CASTGQGRNYGYTF.

In DNA, the CDR3 is TGTGCCAGCAGTGATCGAGGTTATGGCTACACCTTC. It translates to CASSDRGYGYTF. This chain connects TRBV2 to TRBJ1-2; D unresolved. Germline loops: CDR1 SNHLY, CDR2 FYNNEI. Trimming removed 3 bases from V and 5 bases from J, with 7 bases in between. The CDR3 consists of 12 residues.

This chain uses TRBV6-4 with TRBJ2-2; D unresolved. V was shortened by 2 bases and J by 4 bases, with 8 bases between the two germline ends. The CDR3 has 14 residues. Germline CDR1 reads MRHNA; CDR2 reads SNTAGT. This chain's CDR3 is CASSDVSTTGELFF. Written as DNA, the CDR3 is TGTGCCAGCAGTGACGTTAGCACCACCGGGGAGCTGTTTTTT.

This clone was counted a few times. The J gene is TRBJ2-3, the V gene TRBV20-1, with unresolved D. Per the germline V gene, CDR1 is DFQATT and CDR2 is SNEGSKA (reference sequence). With 5 bases removed from V and 2 bases from J, the gap between germline ends came to 5 bases. The CDR3 is 11 residues long. The CDR3 reads CSASSTDTQYF. CDR3 nucleotide sequence: TGCAGTGCTTCCTCCACAGATACGCAGTATTTT.

This chain links TRBV4-1 with TRBJ2-2; D is perhaps TRBD2 (6 bases). The CDR3 sequence is 14 residues long. CDR1 is MGHRA, CDR2 YSYEKL, per germline. V was cut by 4 bases and J by 2 bases, with 8 bases left in between. This CDR3 is CASSPGLNTGELFF. DNA for the CDR3: TGCGCCAGCAGCCCCGGACTAAACACCGGGGAGCTGTTTTTT.

This clone has just one count. The gene calls are TRBV6-5 and TRBJ1-5, with D maybe TRBD1 (6 bases). CDR3 size: 15 residues. The germline V gene has CDR1 MNHEY and CDR2 SVGAGI. Deletions cut 0 bases from V and 6 bases from J, with 12 bases between. CDR3 nucleotides: TGTGCCAGCAGTTACTCCCGGACAGTTGGTCAGCCCCAGCATTTT. Residues: CASSYSRTVGQPQHF.

CDR3 region: CASSYNSGEQFF. The DNA for the CDR3 is TGCGCCAGCAGTTATAATTCGGGTGAGCAGTTCTTC. This rearrangement joins TRBV5-1 to TRBJ2-1, with D unresolved. Trimming removed 5 bases from V and 9 bases from J, with 12 bases in between. CDR1 and CDR2 (germline): SGHRS, YFSETQ. The CDR3 is made up of 12 amino acids.

The rearrangement uses TRBV28 and TRBJ1-3; 7 nucleotides line up with TRBD1. Germline V gene lookup returns CDR1 MDHEN and CDR2 SYDVKM. The CDR3 length is 15 residues. V trimming: 6 bases; J trimming: 8 bases; junction bases outside the gene matches: 13. CDR3 residues: CASRVGQAIQDTIYF. The CDR3 region has the DNA TGTGCCAGCAGGGTCGGACAGGCTATCCAAGACACCATATATTTT.

The chain employs TRBV25-1 and TRBJ1-1; TRBD1 aligns across 7 bases. CDR3 length equals 12 residues. Germline V lookup: CDR1 MGHDK, CDR2 SYGVNS. V was pared by 8 bases and J by 12 bases, with 12 bases of the junction left unmatched. The CDR3 reads CASGRIWDRTFF. CDR3 DNA sequence: TGTGCCAGCGGACGTATATGGGACAGAACTTTCTTT.